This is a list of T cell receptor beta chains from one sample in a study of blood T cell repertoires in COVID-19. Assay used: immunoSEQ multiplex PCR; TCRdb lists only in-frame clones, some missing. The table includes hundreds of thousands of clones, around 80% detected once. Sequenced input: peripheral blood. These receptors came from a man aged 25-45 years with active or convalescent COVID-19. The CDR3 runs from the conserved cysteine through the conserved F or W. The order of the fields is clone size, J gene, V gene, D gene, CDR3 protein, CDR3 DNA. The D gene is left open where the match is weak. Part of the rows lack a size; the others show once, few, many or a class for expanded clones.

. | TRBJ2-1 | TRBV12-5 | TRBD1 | CASGLVLGTGDNEQFF | TGTGCTAGTGGTTTGGTACTTGGGACAGGCGACAATGAGCAGTTCTTC
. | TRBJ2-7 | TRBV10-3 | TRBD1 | CAISGLGQGLLYF | TGTGCCATCAGTGGACTGGGACAGGGTTTGTTGTACTTC
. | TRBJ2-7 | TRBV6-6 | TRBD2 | CASRTGTRAPYEQYF | TGTGCCAGCAGGACCGGGACTAGAGCCCCTTACGAGCAGTACTTC
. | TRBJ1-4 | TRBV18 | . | CASSPRGEKLFF | TGTGCCAGCTCGCCCCGAGGTGAAAAACTGTTTTTT
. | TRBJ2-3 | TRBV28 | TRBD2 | CASSLASGGGDTQYF | TGTGCCAGCAGTTTGGCTAGCGGGGGGGGAGATACGCAGTATTTT
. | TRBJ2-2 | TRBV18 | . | CASSPGLGNTGELFF | TGTGCCAGCTCACCAGGACTGGGTAACACCGGGGAGCTGTTTTTT
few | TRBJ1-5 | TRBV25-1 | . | CASSQGTSNQPQHF | TGTGCCAGCAGTCAGGGGACTAGCAATCAGCCCCAGCATTTT
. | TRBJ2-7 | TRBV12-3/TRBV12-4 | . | CASSPKSAYEQYF | TGTGCCAGCAGCCCTAAGAGTGCCTACGAGCAGTACTTC
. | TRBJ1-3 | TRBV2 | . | CASALLGNTIYF | TGTGCCAGCGCCCTATTAGGAAACACCATATATTTT
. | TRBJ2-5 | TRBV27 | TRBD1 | CASSGGTGSRETQYF | TGTGCCAGCTCCGGGGGGACAGGGAGTAGGGAGACCCAGTACTTC
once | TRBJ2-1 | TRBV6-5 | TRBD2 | CASTRTSGGPNEQFF | TGTGCCAGCACCCGGACTAGCGGGGGGCCAAATGAGCAGTTCTTC
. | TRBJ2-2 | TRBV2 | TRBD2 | CASSATSGSPGELFF | TGTGCCAGCAGTGCGACTAGCGGGAGTCCCGGGGAGCTGTTTTTT
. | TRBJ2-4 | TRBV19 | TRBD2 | CASSMAGGSRDIQYF | TGTGCCAGTAGTATGGCTGGCGGGAGCAGGGACATTCAGTACTTC
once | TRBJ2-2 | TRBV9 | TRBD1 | CASSPSQGASWWTGELFF | TGTGCCAGCAGCCCGAGTCAGGGGGCTAGCTGGTGGACCGGGGAGCTGTTTTTT
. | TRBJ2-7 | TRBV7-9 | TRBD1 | CASSSTGGHYEQYF | TGTGCCAGCAGTTCTACAGGGGGGCACTACGAGCAGTACTTC
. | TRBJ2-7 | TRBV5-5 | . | CASSFPVSYEQYF | TGTGCCAGCAGCTTCCCTGTCTCCTACGAGCAGTACTTC
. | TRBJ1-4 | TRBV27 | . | CASSPLELTGRGMKKLFF | TGTGCCAGCAGTCCGCTAGAACTAACAGGGAGGGGAATGAAAAAACTGTTTTTT
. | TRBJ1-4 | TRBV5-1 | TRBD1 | CASSLGQGATEKLFF | TGCGCCAGCAGCTTGGGACAGGGGGCTACGGAAAAACTGTTTTTT
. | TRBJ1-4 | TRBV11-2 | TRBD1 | CASSVTGGREKLFF | TGTGCCAGCAGCGTCACAGGGGGCCGAGAAAAACTGTTTTTT
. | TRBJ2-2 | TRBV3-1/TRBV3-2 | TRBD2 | CASSPWTSGNTGELFF | TGTGCCAGCAGCCCCTGGACTAGCGGGAACACCGGGGAGCTGTTTTTT
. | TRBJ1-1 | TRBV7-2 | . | CASSLSQNTEAFF | TGTGCCAGCAGCTTGTCACAGAACACTGAAGCTTTCTTT
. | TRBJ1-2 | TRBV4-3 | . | CASSQEVPGVGYTF | TGCGCCAGCAGCCAAGAGGTTCCGGGGGTTGGCTACACCTTC
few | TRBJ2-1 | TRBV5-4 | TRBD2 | CASSLAGQVHEQFF | TGTGCCAGCAGCTTAGCGGGGCAGGTCCATGAGCAGTTCTTC
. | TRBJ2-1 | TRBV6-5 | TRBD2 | CASSIAGPISNEQFF | TGTGCCAGCAGCATAGCGGGCCCGATTTCCAATGAGCAGTTCTTC
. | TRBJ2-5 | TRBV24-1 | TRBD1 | CATSDPGQGVTETQYF | TGTGCCACCAGTGATCCCGGACAGGGAGTGACGGAGACCCAGTACTTC
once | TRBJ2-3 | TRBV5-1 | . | CASSLEPDTDTQYF | TGCGCCAGCAGCTTGGAACCAGACACAGATACGCAGTATTTT
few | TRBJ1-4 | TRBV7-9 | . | CASSLTEGGIKEKLFF | TGTGCCAGCAGCTTAACGGAAGGGGGAATTAAGGAAAAACTGTTTTTT
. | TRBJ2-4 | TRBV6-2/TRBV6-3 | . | CASSQRRDIQYF | TGTGCCAGCAGTCAGAGGAGAGACATTCAGTACTTC
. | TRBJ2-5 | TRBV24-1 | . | CATSIVQETQYF | TGTGCCACCAGCATTGTCCAAGAGACCCAGTACTTC
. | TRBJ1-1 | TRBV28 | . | CASSEQGGSTEAFF | TGTGCCAGCAGCGAACAGGGAGGGAGCACTGAAGCTTTCTTT
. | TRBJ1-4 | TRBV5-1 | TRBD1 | CASSPGQGFGLNEKLFF | TGCGCCAGCAGCCCCGGACAGGGATTTGGCCTTAATGAAAAACTGTTTTTT
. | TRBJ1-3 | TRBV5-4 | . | CASSLGAGSGNTIYF | TGTGCCAGCAGCTTGGGGGCGGGTTCGGGAAACACCATATATTTT
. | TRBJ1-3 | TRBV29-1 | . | CSVGFSSGNTIYF | TGCAGCGTTGGTTTCAGCTCTGGAAACACCATATATTTT
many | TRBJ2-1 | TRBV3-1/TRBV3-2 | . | CASSHPGLSRFYNEQFF | TGTGCCAGCAGCCACCCCGGTCTCTCACGCTTTTACAATGAGCAGTTCTTC
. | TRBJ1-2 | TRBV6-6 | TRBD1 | CASSSTQGQGKNGYTF | TGTGCCAGCAGTTCCACGCAGGGACAGGGGAAAAATGGCTACACCTTC
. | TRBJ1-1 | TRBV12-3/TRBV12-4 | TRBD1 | CASSPTGPPEAFF | TGTGCCAGCAGCCCGACAGGGCCCCCTGAAGCTTTCTTT
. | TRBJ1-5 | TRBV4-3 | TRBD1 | CASSQTVRQGRNNQPQHF | TGCGCCAGCAGCCAAACCGTAAGACAGGGCCGGAACAATCAGCCCCAGCATTTT
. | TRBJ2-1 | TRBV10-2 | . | CASSETRRPAGEFF | TGCGCCAGCAGTGAGACCAGAAGACCGGCCGGAGAGTTCTTC
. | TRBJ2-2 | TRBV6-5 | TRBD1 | CASSSQGVNTGELFF | TGTGCCAGCAGTTCACAGGGGGTCAACACCGGGGAGCTGTTTTTT
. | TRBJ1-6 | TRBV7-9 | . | CASSWGGTVSSYNSPLHF | TGTGCCAGCAGCTGGGGCGGCACCGTTAGCTCCTATAATTCACCCCTCCACTTT
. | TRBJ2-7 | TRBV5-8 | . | CASSPQVYEQYF | TGTGCCAGCAGCCCACAGGTCTACGAGCAGTACTTC
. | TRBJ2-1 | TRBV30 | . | CAWSAYYGQFF | TGTGCCTGGAGTGCATATTACGGGCAGTTCTTC
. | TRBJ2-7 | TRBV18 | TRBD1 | CASSPKQGASEQYF | TGTGCCAGCTCACCAAAACAGGGGGCAAGCGAGCAGTACTTC
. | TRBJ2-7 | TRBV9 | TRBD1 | CASSRDRGLEQYF | TGTGCCAGCAGCCGGGACAGAGGACTCGAGCAGTACTTC
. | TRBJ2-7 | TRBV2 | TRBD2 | CASRETSGRYEQYF | TGTGCCAGCAGGGAGACTAGCGGACGGTACGAGCAGTACTTC
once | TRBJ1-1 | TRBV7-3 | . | CASSLMGANTEAFF | TGTGCCAGCAGCTTAATGGGGGCGAACACTGAAGCTTTCTTT
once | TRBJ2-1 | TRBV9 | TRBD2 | CASSVGVAGGPVDEQFF | TGTGCCAGCAGCGTAGGTGTAGCGGGAGGGCCGGTTGATGAGCAGTTCTTC
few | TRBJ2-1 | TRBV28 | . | CASSLMREVNEQFF | TGTGCCAGCAGCCTTATGCGCGAGGTAAATGAGCAGTTCTTC
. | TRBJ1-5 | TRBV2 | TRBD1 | CASSKDRGDQPQHF | TGTGCCAGCAGCAAGGACAGGGGAGATCAGCCCCAGCATTTT
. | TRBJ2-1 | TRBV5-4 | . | CASSKGGAEGNEQFF | TGTGCCAGCAGCAAAGGGGGGGCAGAGGGCAATGAGCAGTTCTTC
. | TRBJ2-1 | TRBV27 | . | CASVADRLNEQFF | TGTGCCAGTGTAGCGGACCGCTTGAATGAGCAGTTCTTC
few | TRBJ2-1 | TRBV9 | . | CASSVSGDLAYNEQFF | TGTGCCAGCAGCGTTTCAGGGGATTTAGCCTACAATGAGCAGTTCTTC
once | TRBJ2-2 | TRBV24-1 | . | CATSDRRTYANTGELFF | TGTGCCACCAGTGATAGAAGGACTTACGCGAACACCGGGGAGCTGTTTTTT
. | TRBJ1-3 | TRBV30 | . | CAWSIPGTTSGNTIYF | TGTGCCTGGAGTATACCCGGGACAACCTCTGGAAACACCATATATTTT
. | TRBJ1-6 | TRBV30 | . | CAWSRTIENSPLHF | TGTGCCTGGAGTAGGACAATAGAAAATTCACCCCTCCACTTT
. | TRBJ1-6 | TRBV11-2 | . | CASSLGNTGTSNSPLHF | TGTGCCAGCAGCTTAGGAAATACCGGGACAAGTAATTCACCCCTCCACTTT
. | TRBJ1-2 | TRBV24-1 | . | CATSGRVLRYGYTF | TGTGCCACCAGTGGCCGGGTCCTTCGGTATGGCTACACCTTC
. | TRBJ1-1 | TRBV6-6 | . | CAVGRDGTEAFF | TGTGCCGTGGGCAGGGATGGCACTGAAGCTTTCTTT
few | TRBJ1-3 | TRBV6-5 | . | CASSYYRGGGGTIYF | TGTGCCAGCAGTTACTATCGGGGAGGGGGAGGCACCATATATTTT